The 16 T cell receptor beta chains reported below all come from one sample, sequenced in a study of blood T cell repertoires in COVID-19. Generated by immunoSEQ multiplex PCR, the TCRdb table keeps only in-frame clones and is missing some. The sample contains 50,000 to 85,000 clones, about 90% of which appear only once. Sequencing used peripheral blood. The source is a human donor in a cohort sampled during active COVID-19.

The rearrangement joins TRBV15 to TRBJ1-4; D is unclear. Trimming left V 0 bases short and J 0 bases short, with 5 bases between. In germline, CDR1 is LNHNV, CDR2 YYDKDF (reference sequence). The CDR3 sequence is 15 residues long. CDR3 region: CATSRDQATNEKLFF. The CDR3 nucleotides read TGTGCCACCAGCAGAGATCAGGCAACTAATGAAAAACTGTTTTTT.

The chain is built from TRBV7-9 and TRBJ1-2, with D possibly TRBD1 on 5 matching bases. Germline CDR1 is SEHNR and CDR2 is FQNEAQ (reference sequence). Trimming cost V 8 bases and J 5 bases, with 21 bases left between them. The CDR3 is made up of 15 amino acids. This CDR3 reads CASLKGEATAYGYTF. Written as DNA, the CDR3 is TGTGCCAGCCTAAAAGGTGAGGCGACAGCTTATGGCTACACCTTC.

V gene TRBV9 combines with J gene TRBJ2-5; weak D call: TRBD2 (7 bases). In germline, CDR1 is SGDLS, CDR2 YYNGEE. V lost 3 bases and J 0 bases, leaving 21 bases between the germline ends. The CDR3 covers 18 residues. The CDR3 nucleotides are TGTGCCAGCAGCGCGAGCTGGGGGGGCACCGAGTACCAAGAGACCCAGTACTTC. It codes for CASSASWGGTEYQETQYF.

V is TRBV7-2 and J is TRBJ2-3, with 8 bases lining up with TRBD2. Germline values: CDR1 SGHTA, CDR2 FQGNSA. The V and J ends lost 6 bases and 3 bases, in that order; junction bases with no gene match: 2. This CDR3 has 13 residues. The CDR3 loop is CASSRGGTDTQYF. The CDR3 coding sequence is TGTGCCAGCAGTCGGGGGGGGACAGATACGCAGTATTTT. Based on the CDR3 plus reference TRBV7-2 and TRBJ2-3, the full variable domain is GAGVSQSPSNKVTEKGKDVELRCDPISGHTALYWYRQSLGQGLEFLIYFQGNSAPDKSGLPSDRFSAERTGGSVSTLTIQRTQQEDSAVYLCASSRGGTDTQYFGPGTRLTVL.

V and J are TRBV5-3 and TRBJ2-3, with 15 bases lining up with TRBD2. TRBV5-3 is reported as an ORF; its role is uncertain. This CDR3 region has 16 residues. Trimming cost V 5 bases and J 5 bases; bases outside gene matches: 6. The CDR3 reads CARSRTSGGAQDTQYF. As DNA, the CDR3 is TGTGCCAGAAGTCGGACTAGCGGGGGGGCACAAGATACGCAGTATTTT.

As DNA, the CDR3 is TGTGCCAGTAAGACCAGGACAGCTGATAATTCACCCCTCCACTTT. Its translation: CASKTRTADNSPLHF. The chain joins TRBV19 to TRBJ1-6, with a tentative D call TRBD1 (6 bases). The CDR3 consists of 15 residues. V was shortened by 7 bases and J by 5 bases, with 15 bases between the two germline ends. The germline V gene encodes CDR1 LNHDA and CDR2 SQIVND (reference sequence).

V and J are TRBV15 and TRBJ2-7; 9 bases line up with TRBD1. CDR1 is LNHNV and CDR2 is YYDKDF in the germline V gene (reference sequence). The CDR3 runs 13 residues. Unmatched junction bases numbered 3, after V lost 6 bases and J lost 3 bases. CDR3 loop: CATRGTGSYEQYF. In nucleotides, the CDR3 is TGTGCCACCAGGGGGACAGGGAGCTACGAGCAGTACTTC. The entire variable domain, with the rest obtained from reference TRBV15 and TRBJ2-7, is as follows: DAMVIQNPRYQVTQFGKPVTLSCSQTLNHNVMYWYQQKSSQAPKLLFHYYDKDFNNEADTPDNFQSRRPNTSFCFLDIRSPGLGDTAMYLCATRGTGSYEQYFGPGTRLTVT.

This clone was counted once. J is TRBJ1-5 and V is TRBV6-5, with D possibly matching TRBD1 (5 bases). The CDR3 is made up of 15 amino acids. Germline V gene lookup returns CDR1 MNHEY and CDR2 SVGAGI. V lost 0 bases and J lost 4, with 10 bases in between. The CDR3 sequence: CASSYSSRVNQPQHF. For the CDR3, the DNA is TGTGCCAGCAGTTACTCGAGCAGGGTGAATCAGCCCCAGCATTTT.

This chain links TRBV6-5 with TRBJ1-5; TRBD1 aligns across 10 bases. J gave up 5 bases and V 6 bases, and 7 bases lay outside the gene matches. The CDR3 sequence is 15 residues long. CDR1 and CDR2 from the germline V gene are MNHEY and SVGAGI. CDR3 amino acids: CASSPDRGPYQPQHF. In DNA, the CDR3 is TGTGCCAGCAGCCCCGACAGGGGGCCTTATCAGCCCCAGCATTTT.

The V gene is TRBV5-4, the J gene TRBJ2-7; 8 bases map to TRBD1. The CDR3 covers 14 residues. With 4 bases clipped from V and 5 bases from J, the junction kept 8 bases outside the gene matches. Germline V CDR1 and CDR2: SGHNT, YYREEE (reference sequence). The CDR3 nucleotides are TGTGCCAGCAGCACGGCAGGGGGCCGTAACGAGCAGTACTTC. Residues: CASSTAGGRNEQYF. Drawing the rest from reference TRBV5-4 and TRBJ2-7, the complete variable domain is ETGVTQSPTHLIKTRGQQVTLRCSSQSGHNTVSWYQQALGQGPQFIFQYYREEENGRGNFPPRFSGLQFPNYSSELNVNALELDDSALYLCASSTAGGRNEQYFGPGTRLTVT.

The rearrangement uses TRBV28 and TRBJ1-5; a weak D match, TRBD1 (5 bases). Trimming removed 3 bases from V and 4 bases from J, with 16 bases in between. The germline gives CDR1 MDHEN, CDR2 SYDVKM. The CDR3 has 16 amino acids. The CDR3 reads CASSLYTYRTNQPQHF. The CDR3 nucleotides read TGTGCCAGCAGTTTGTATACCTACAGGACGAATCAGCCCCAGCATTTT.

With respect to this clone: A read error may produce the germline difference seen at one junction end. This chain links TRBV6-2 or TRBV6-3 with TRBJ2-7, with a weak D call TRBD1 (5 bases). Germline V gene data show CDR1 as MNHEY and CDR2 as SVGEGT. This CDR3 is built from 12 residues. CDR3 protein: CASSYYTDKPTF. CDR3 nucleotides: TGTGCCAGCAGTTACTATACGGACAAGCCTACCTTC.

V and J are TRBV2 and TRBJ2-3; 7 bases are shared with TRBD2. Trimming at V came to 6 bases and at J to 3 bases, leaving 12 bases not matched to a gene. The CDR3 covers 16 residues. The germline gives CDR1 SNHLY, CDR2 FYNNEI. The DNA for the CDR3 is TGTGCCAGCAGCGGCAGTCTAGCGGCAACGACAGATACGCAGTATTTT. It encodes CASSGSLAATTDTQYF. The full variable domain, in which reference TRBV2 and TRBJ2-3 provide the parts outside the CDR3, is EPEVTQTPSHQVTQMGQEVILRCVPISNHLYFYWYRQILGQKVEFLVSFYNNEISEKSEIFDDQFSVERPDGSNFTLKIRSTKLEDSAMYFCASSGSLAATTDTQYFGPGTRLTVL.

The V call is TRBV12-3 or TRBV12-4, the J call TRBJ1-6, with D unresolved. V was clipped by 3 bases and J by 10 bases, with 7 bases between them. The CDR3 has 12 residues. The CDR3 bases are TGTGCCAGCAGTTTTCGGGGATCACCCCTCCACTTT. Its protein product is CASSFRGSPLHF.

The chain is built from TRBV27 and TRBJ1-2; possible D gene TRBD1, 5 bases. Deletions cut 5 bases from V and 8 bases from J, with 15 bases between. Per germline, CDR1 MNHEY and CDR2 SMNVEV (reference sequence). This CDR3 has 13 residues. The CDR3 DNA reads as TGTGCCAGCAGTCAGAGGGGAGGGGCGGGCTACACCTTC. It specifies CASSQRGGAGYTF.

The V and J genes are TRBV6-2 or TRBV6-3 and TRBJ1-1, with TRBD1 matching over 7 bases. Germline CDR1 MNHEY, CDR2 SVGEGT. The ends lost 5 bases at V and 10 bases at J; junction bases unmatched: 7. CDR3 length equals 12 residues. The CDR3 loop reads CASSPEQGRAFF. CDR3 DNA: TGTGCCAGCAGTCCAGAACAGGGGCGAGCTTTCTTT.